The next 19 T cell receptor beta chains were all read from a single sample in a study of shared clonotypes between healthy human individuals. Only CD45RO-negative cells positively selected for CCR7 counted as naive CD8 cells, so terminally differentiated effector memory CD45RA+ cells were excluded. Clones were read by immunoSEQ multiplex PCR, and TCRdb kept only the in-frame ones, dropping some. The sample includes under 1 million clones, 96% of them seen just once. Sequencing was performed on naive CD8+ T cells sorted from blood. These receptors all come from a man aged 30 to 39 in good health.

The chain recombines TRBV7-9 with TRBJ2-1; 14 nucleotides align to TRBD2. This CDR3 is built from 16 residues. V trimming: 5 bases; J trimming: 9 bases; junction bases outside the gene matches: 9. Per germline, CDR1 SEHNR and CDR2 FQNEAQ (reference sequence). The DNA of the CDR3 is TGTGCCAGCAGCGGGGGACTAGCGGGAGCGGTAGTTGAGCAGTTCTTC. This sequence encodes CASSGGLAGAVVEQFF.

This chain connects TRBV5-1 to TRBJ2-7, with D maybe TRBD2 (6 bases). CDR3 size: 18 residues. Germline CDR1 reads SGHRS; CDR2 reads YFSETQ. Trimming took 0 bases from V and 1 from J, leaving 20 bases between them. The CDR3 bases are TGCGCCAGCAGCTTGGGGCATAAACTGACTAGTGAGTCCTACGAGCAGTACTTC. As protein: CASSLGHKLTSESYEQYF.

V is TRBV11-2 and J is TRBJ2-1; the match to TRBD2 covers 7 bases. Germline V gives CDR1 SGHAT, CDR2 FQNNGV. The length of the CDR3 is 14 residues. Losses at the gene ends were 4 bases for V and 10 bases for J; bases not matched to a gene: 10. The CDR3: CASSSAGGGTEQFF. The CDR3 coding sequence is TGTGCCAGCAGCTCCGCTGGCGGGGGAACGGAGCAGTTCTTC.

The V gene is TRBV15, the J gene TRBJ2-2, with TRBD1 matching 10 bases. Trimming removed 6 bases from V and 3 bases from J; junction bases left unmatched: 7. The CDR3 covers 16 residues. Germline values: CDR1 LNHNV, CDR2 YYDKDF (reference sequence). The CDR3: CATRGSTGGYTGELFF. The CDR3 DNA reads as TGTGCCACCAGAGGGTCGACAGGGGGCTACACCGGGGAGCTGTTTTTT.

In regard to this clone: Other nucleotide sequences in the sample specify the same CDR3. The chain couples TRBV29-1 to TRBJ2-3; TRBD1 matches at 7 bases. Trimming at V came to 7 bases and at J to 2 bases, leaving 6 bases not matched to a gene. Germline CDR1 and CDR2: SQVTM and ANQGSEA. There are 13 residues in the CDR3. The CDR3 loop reads CSGWGQNTDTQYF. The CDR3 nucleotides are TGCAGCGGGTGGGGACAGAACACAGATACGCAGTATTTT.

The rearrangement links TRBV6-1 to TRBJ2-7; D is perhaps TRBD2 (5 bases). The CDR3 totals 12 residues. Germline CDR1 and CDR2: MNHNS and SASEGT. Trimming stripped 4 bases from V and 6 bases from J, with 10 bases between. This chain's CDR3 is CASSVRGREQYF. The CDR3 nucleotides are TGTGCCAGCAGTGTTCGAGGGCGCGAGCAGTACTTC.

The rearrangement joins TRBV7-2 to TRBJ2-1; D is possibly TRBD2 (6 bases). This CDR3 comprises 16 residues. The germline CDR1 and CDR2 sequences are SGHTA and FQGNSA. Trimming removed 6 bases at V and 5 bases at J, with 20 bases between. Here the CDR3 DNA reads TGTGCCAGCAGACCTGGGAGGCTTGGTGCCGACAATGAGCAGTTCTTC. Encoded protein: CASRPGRLGADNEQFF.

The V and J genes are TRBV28 and TRBJ1-1; D gene unclear. Trimming cost V 2 bases and J 3 bases, with 7 bases left between them. CDR3 size: 13 residues. CDR1 is MDHEN and CDR2 is SYDVKM in the germline V gene. The chain's CDR3 is CASSLGQYTEAFF. CDR3 nucleotides: TGTGCCAGCAGTTTAGGGCAGTACACTGAAGCTTTCTTT.

The V gene is TRBV27, the J gene TRBJ2-3; D unresolved. V shed 4 bases and J shed 2 bases, with 10 bases lying between them. Germline V gene sequence: CDR1 MNHEY, CDR2 SMNVEV (reference sequence). The CDR3 is 14 amino acids. The CDR3 spells CASSSHGPTDTQYF. CDR3 nucleotides: TGTGCCAGCAGTTCACATGGCCCCACAGATACGCAGTATTTT.

The chain couples TRBV15 to TRBJ2-1; D remains ambiguous. This CDR3 contains 13 residues. CDR1 and CDR2 (germline): LNHNV, YYDKDF (reference sequence). The V gene lost 1 base and the J gene lost 10 bases, with 11 bases spanning the gap. The CDR3 region has the DNA TGTGCCACCAGCAGAGTCGCGAGCGACGAGCAGTTCTTC. Translating gives CATSRVASDEQFF. The full variable domain, in which reference TRBV15 and TRBJ2-1 provide the parts outside the CDR3, is DAMVIQNPRYQVTQFGKPVTLSCSQTLNHNVMYWYQQKSSQAPKLLFHYYDKDFNNEADTPDNFQSRRPNTSFCFLDIRSPGLGDTAMYLCATSRVASDEQFFGPGTRLTVL.

The chain carries TRBV4-1 and TRBJ2-7, with 14 bases fitting TRBD2. J lost 12 bases, V lost 2 bases, and 3 bases had no gene match. The CDR3 spans 13 residues. CDR1 is MGHRA, CDR2 YSYEKL, per germline. The CDR3 here is CASSQRGLAGVYF. CDR3 DNA sequence: TGCGCCAGCAGCCAACGGGGACTAGCGGGAGTGTACTTC.

This chain joins TRBV7-6 and TRBJ2-1, with TRBD2 as a possible D gene (5 bases). The CDR3 contains 13 residues. Germline loops: CDR1 SGHVS, CDR2 FNYEAQ. The germline V and J ends were trimmed by 8 bases and 0 bases, with 8 bases remaining between them. The CDR3 sequence is CASRAGSYNEQFF. The DNA of the CDR3 is TGTGCCAGCCGGGCGGGCTCCTACAATGAGCAGTTCTTC.

This clone turned up a few times. J is TRBJ2-2 and V is TRBV5-1; 10 bases map to TRBD1. This CDR3 has 16 residues. The trim removed 3 bases at V and 6 bases at J, leaving 8 bases unmatched. CDR1 SGHRS and CDR2 YFSETQ come from the germline V gene. In DNA, the CDR3 is TGCGCCAGCAGCTGGGGACCAGGACAGGGGGCCGGGGAGCTGTTTTTT. Protein: CASSWGPGQGAGELFF.

The gene calls are TRBV5-1 and TRBJ2-2, with TRBD2 matching 16 bases. The germline gives CDR1 SGHRS, CDR2 YFSETQ. CDR3 length equals 18 residues. The V gene end was trimmed by 5 bases and the J gene end by 2 bases; junction bases not matched to a gene: 6. The CDR3 DNA is TGCGCCAGCAGTTCGGGACTAGCGGGAGGGCCCAACACCGGGGAGCTGTTTTTT. Protein: CASSSGLAGGPNTGELFF.

A single count supports this clone. The chain employs TRBV7-9 and TRBJ2-1; no clear D. The CDR3 contains 15 residues. The germline CDR1 and CDR2 sequences are SEHNR and FQNEAQ (reference sequence). Trimming took 0 bases from V and 4 from J, leaving 10 bases between them. For the CDR3, the DNA is TGTGCCAGCAGCTTAGCGCTGTCCGTTTACAATGAGCAGTTCTTC. Protein sequence: CASSLALSVYNEQFF.

The J gene is TRBJ2-1, the V gene TRBV7-9; D assignment may be TRBD1 or TRBD2 (6 bases each). CDR1 and CDR2 from the germline V gene are SEHNR and FQNEAQ (reference sequence). V lost 5 bases, J lost 8 bases, and 10 bases lay in between. The CDR3 is made up of 12 amino acids. The CDR3 region is CASSPGEDEQFF. The CDR3 bases are TGTGCCAGCAGCCCAGGGGAGGATGAGCAGTTCTTC.

This chain uses TRBV7-9 with TRBJ1-1; no clear D gene. CDR3 size: 14 residues. Germline V gene lookup returns CDR1 SEHNR and CDR2 FQNEAQ (reference sequence). V dropped 7 bases and J dropped 1 base, with 13 bases sitting between them. CDR3 sequence: CASNFRNPNTEAFF. In nucleotides, the CDR3 is TGTGCCAGCAACTTTAGGAACCCGAACACTGAAGCTTTCTTT.

The rearrangement links TRBV28 to TRBJ1-2, with a weak D call TRBD1 (6 bases). Germline CDR1 and CDR2: MDHEN and SYDVKM. The CDR3 runs 15 residues. The V end lost 4 bases, the J end lost 7 bases, and 19 bases lay between the germline ends. CDR3 loop: CASSSDTTGLLGYTF. DNA of the CDR3: TGTGCCAGCAGTTCCGATACAACAGGGTTGCTTGGCTACACCTTC.

The rearrangement uses TRBV11-2 and TRBJ2-7; D ambiguous. Trimming pared 5 bases from V and 2 bases from J, leaving 7 bases between. This CDR3 spans 12 amino acids. Germline CDR1 and CDR2: SGHAT and FQNNGV. CDR3 sequence reads: CASSPATYEQYF. Here the CDR3 DNA reads TGTGCCAGCAGCCCAGCAACCTACGAGCAGTACTTC.